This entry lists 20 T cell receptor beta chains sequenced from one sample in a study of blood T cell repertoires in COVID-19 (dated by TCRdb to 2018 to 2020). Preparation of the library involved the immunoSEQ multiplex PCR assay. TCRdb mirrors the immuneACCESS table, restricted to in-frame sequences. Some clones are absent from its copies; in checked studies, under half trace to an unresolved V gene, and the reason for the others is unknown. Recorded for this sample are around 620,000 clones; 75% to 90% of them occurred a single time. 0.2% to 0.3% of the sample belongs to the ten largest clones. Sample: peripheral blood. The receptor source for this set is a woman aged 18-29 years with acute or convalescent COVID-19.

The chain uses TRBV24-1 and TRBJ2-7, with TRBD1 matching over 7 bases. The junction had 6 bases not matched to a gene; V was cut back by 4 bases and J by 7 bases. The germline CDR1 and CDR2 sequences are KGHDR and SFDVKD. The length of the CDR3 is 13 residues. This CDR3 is CATSDWDSDEQYF. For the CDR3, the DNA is TGTGCCACCAGTGACTGGGACAGTGATGAGCAGTACTTC.

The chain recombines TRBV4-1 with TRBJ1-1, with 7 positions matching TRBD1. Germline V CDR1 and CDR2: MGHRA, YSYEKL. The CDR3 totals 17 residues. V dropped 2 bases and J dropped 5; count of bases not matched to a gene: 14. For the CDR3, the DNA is TGCGCCAGCAGCCAAATTGATCTTGTCCCCAGGGGGACTGAAGCTTTCTTT. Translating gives CASSQIDLVPRGTEAFF.

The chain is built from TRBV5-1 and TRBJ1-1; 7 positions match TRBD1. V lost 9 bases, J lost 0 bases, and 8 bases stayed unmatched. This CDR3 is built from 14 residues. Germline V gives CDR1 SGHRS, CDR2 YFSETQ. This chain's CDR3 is CATRTGPMNTEAFF. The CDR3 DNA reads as TGCGCCACCCGGACAGGCCCCATGAACACTGAAGCTTTCTTT.

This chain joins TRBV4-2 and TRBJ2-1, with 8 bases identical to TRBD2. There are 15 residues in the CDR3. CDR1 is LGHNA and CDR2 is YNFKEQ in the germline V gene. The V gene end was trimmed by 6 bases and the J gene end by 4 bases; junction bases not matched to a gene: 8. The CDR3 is CASSPERGNYNEQFF. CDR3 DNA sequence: TGTGCCAGCAGTCCAGAGCGGGGGAATTACAATGAGCAGTTCTTC.

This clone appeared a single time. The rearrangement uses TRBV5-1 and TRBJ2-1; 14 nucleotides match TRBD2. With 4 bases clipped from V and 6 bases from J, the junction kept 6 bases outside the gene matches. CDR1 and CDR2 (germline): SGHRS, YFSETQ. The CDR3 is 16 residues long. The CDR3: CASSLPTSGGANEQFF. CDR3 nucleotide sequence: TGCGCCAGCAGCCTGCCGACTAGCGGGGGGGCCAATGAGCAGTTCTTC.

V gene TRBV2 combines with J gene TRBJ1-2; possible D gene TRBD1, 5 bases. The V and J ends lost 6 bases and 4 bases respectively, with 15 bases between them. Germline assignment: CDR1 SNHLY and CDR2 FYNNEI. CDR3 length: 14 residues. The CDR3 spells CASRDEGRSYGYTF. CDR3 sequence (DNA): TGTGCCAGCAGAGACGAGGGGAGGAGCTATGGCTACACCTTC.

This CDR3 is CASSLGFGGALTEAFF. Here the CDR3 DNA reads TGCGCCAGCAGCTTGGGTTTCGGGGGGGCGCTGACTGAAGCTTTCTTT. The V call is TRBV5-1, the J call TRBJ1-1; tentative D call: TRBD1 (6 bases). Germline CDR1 SGHRS, CDR2 YFSETQ. With 0 bases removed from V and 5 bases from J, the gap between germline ends came to 17 bases. CDR3 length: 16 residues.

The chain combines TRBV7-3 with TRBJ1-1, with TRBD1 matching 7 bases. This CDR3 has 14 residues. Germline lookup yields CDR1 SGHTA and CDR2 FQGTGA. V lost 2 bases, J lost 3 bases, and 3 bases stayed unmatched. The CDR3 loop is CASSLATGDTEAFF. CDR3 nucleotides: TGTGCCAGCAGCTTAGCCACAGGGGACACTGAAGCTTTCTTT.

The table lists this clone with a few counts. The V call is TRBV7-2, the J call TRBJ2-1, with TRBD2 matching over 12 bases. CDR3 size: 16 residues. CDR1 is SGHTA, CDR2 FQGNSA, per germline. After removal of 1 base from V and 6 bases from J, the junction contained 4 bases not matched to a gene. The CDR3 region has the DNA TGTGCCAGCAGCTTAGGTTGGACTAGCGGGATCAATGAGCAGTTCTTC. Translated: CASSLGWTSGINEQFF.

DNA for the CDR3: TGCGCCAGCAGCGCGACAGGGTTGGAGCTGACTAACTATGGCTACACCTTC. Its translation: CASSATGLELTNYGYTF. The gene calls are TRBV5-1 and TRBJ1-2; 7 nucleotides align to TRBD1. The V and J ends lost 4 bases and 0 bases, in that order; junction bases with no gene match: 12. This CDR3 region has 17 residues. Germline lookup yields CDR1 SGHRS and CDR2 YFSETQ.

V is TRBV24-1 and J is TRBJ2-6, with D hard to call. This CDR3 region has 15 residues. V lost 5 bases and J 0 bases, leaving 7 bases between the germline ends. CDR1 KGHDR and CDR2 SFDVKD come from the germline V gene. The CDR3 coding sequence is TGTGCCACCAGTGTAGAGAGCTCTGGGGCCAACGTCCTGACTTTC. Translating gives CATSVESSGANVLTF.

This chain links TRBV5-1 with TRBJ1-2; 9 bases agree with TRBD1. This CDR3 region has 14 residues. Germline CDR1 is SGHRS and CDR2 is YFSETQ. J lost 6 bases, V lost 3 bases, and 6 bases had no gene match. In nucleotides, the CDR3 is TGCGCCAGCAGCTCAGACAGGGGGAAAAATGGCTACACCTTC. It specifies CASSSDRGKNGYTF.

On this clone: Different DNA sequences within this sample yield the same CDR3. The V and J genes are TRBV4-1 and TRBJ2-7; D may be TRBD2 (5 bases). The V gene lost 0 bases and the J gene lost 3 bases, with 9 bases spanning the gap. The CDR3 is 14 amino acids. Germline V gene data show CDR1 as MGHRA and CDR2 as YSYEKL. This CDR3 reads CASSQEPGSYEQYF. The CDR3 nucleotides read TGCGCCAGCAGCCAAGAACCGGGGAGCTACGAGCAGTACTTC.

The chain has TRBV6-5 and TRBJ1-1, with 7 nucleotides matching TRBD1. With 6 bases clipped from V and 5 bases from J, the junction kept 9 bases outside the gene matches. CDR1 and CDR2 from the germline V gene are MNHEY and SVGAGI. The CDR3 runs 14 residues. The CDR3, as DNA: TGTGCCAGCAGCGCAATTGGACAGGCAACTGAAGCTTTCTTT. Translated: CASSAIGQATEAFF.

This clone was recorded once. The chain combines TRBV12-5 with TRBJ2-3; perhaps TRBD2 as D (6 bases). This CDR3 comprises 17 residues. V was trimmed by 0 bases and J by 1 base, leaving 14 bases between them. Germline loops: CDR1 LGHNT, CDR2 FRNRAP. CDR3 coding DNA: TGTGCTAGTGGTTTGGTACTGGAGGGGCTCGGCACAGATACGCAGTATTTT. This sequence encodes CASGLVLEGLGTDTQYF.

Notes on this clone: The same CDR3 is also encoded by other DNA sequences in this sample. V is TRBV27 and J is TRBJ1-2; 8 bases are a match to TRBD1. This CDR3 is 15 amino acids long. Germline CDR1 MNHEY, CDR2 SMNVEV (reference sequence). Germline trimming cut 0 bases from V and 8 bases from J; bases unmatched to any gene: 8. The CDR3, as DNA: TGTGCCAGCAGTTTATCGACGCAGGGGGCAGGGGGCTACACCTTC. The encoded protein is CASSLSTQGAGGYTF.

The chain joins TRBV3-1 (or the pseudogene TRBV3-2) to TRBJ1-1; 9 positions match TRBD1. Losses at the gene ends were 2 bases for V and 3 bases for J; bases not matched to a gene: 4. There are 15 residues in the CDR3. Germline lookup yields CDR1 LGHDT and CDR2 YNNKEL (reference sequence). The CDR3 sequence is CASSQIQGADTEAFF. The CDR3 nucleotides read TGTGCCAGCAGCCAAATACAGGGGGCGGACACTGAAGCTTTCTTT.

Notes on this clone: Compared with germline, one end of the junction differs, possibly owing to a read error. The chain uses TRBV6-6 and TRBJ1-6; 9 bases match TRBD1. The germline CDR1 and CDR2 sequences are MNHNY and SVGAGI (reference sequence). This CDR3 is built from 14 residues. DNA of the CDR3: TGTGCCAGCAGTTACAGACAGGGGGATTCACCCCTCTACTTT. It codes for CASSYRQGDSPLYF.

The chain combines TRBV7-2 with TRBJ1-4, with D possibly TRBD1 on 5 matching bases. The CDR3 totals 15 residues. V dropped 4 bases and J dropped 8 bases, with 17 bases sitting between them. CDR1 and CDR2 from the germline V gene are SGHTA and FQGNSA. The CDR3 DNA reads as TGTGCCAGCAGCTCTCTGGGCCCGGGGGGGGAAAAACTGTTTTTT. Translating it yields CASSSLGPGGEKLFF.

This chain's CDR3 is CASSQPDRMNTEAFF. In DNA form, the CDR3 reads TGCGCCAGCAGCCAACCCGACAGGATGAACACTGAAGCTTTCTTT. The J gene is TRBJ1-1, the V gene TRBV4-1, with D perhaps matching TRBD1 (6 bases). Trimming took off 2 bases at V and 0 bases at J, with 10 bases between the two ends. CDR1 is MGHRA and CDR2 is YSYEKL in the germline V gene. The CDR3 contains 15 residues.